This T cell receptor beta chain was recorded in a study of vaccination effects on CD4 cells after COVID-19 (dated by TCRdb to between 2021 and 2024). In the study overall: Two doses of either the BNT162b2 or the mRNA-1273 mRNA SARS-CoV-2 vaccine were administered to participants. SARS-CoV-2 spike-specific CD4+ TCR repertoires were compared before and after mRNA vaccination in COVID-19 convalescent patients and in infection-naive vaccine recipients. The full study included some 10 COVID-19 convalescent patients and several SARS-CoV-2-naive healthy vaccine recipients. Cultures from other donors in the study were sequenced using the Oncomine TCR Beta short-read assay on an Illumina iSeq 100.

Results the study describes overall, beyond this receptor: In healthy vaccine recipients, vaccine-induced clones were almost all SARS-CoV-2 mono-reactive, with only 1 of 255 cross-reactive with common cold coronaviruses. The study was limited by a small number of convalescent patients and lacked early post-infection timepoints. Marked clonal contraction was observed in both infection-induced and vaccine-induced clones at late post-vaccination timepoints, consistent with waning T cell responses.

In the ViraFEST assay, PBMC were stimulated with viral peptide pools, and antigen-specific CD4+ T cell clonotypes were then identified by expansion using TCR sequencing. After around 10 days of culture, CD4+ T cells were isolated with the EasySep CD4+ T cell isolation kit. The absence of prior SARS-CoV-2 infection in healthy vaccine recipients was confirmed by negative nucleocapsid antibodies before and after vaccination. Each well held fewer than 2.5 million PBMC cultured in IMDM containing roughly 5% human AB serum, 8 to 10 IU/ml IL-2 and gentamicin, along with roughly 10 ug/ml peptides. On days 3 and 7, half of the culture medium was replaced with fresh IL-2-containing medium. Unless noted otherwise, every peptide stimulation condition was cultured in triplicate wells. PBMC were separated from whole blood using Ficoll-Paque Plus gradient centrifugation and were then either cryopreserved at -140C or used fresh. The spike proteins of SARS-CoV-2 and of the common cold coronaviruses HCoV-NL63, HCoV-OC43 and HCoV-229E were spanned by overlapping peptide pools. The QIAamp micro DNA kit was used to extract genomic DNA from the cultured CD4+ T cells.

A remark on this clone: It lacks a known antigen. The input lacks base qualities; no much larger clone sits a single base away.

The library came from the immunoSEQ multiplex PCR assay. DNA from the cultured and isolated CD4+ T cells underwent TCR beta CDR3 sequencing. The original pipeline was this. Non-productive TCR sequences were removed and reads were trimmed to the CDR3 region, keeping CDR3s of at least 7 amino acids. Antigen-specific clonotypes were identified using the MANAFEST web app by comparison of expansion in peptide wells against reference cultures. To count as positive, a clone had to show expansion at FDR<0.05 compared with the reference and with all other wells, an odds ratio above 5, and a frequency above 0.1% in two replicate wells. A clonotype was defined as cross-reactive if the clonotype was significantly expanded both in SARS-CoV-2 spike wells and in at least one common cold coronavirus spike condition. CDR3 similarity was assessed by Levenshtein distance with the stringdist R package, and unrooted trees were built with ape in R 3.6.1. Entries here come from immuneACCESS through TCRdb and include only in-frame sequences with V and J called. Some clones fail to appear in such tables; in the studies checked, an unresolved V gene covers under half of the shortfall, and the cause of the remainder is unknown. From that table come the V and J calls and clone size; the DNA was used to work out D and trimming. The sample data list roughly 20,000 clones, and around 62% of these were observed just once. The ten largest clones represent approximately 10% of the sample.

Specimen: CD4+ T cells from PBMCs cultured with HCoV-NL63 spike peptides, collected before COVID-19 vaccination. The intended sense of this specimen's cell subset or site label: HCoV-NL63 spike overlapping peptide pool stimulation. The TCR sequence derives from a human donor who received a COVID-19 vaccine.

The CDR3 corresponds to CASSLAGTSGNTIYF. The DNA sequence follows: TGTGCCAGCAGTTTAGCTGGGACCTCTGGAAACACCATATATTTT. The chain links TRBV27 with TRBJ1-3; a tentative D match to TRBD1 spans 5 bases. V is pared back by 2 bases and J by 0 bases, with 8 bases lying between the germline termini. Including the terminal cysteine and phenylalanine, the CDR3 comprises 15 residues. The kept DNA is CDR3 alone, 45 bases in frame from the first base. The germline V gene (reference sequence) sets CDR1 to MNHEY and CDR2 to SMNVEV.